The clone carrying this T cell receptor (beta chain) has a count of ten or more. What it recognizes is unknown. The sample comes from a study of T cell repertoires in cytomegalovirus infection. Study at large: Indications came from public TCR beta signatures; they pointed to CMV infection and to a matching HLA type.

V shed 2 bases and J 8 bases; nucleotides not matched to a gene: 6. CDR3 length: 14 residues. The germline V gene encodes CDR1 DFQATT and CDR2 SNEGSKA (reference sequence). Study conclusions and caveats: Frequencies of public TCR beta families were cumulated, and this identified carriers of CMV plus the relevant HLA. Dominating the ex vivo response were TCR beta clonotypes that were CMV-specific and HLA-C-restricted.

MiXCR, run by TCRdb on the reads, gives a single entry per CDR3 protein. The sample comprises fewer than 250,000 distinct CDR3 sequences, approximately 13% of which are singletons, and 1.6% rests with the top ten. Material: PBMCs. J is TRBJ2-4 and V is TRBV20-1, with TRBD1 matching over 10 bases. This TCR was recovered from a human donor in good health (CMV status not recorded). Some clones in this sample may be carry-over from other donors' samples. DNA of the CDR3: TGCAGTGCTAGACCAGACAGGGGGCTGGACATTCAGTACTTC. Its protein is CSARPDRGLDIQYF.